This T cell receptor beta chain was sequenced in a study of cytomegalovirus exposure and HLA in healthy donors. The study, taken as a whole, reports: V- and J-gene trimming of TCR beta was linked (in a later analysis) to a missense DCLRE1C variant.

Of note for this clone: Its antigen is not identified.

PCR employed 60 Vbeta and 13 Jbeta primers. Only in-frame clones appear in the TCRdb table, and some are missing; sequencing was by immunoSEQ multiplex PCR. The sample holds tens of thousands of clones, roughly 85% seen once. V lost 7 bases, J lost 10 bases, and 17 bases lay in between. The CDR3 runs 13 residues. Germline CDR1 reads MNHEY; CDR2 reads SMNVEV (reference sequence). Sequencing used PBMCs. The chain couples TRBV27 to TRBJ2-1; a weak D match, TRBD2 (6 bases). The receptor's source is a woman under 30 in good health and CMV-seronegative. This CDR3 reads CASTDTGGGEQFF. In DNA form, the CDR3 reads TGTGCCAGCACCGACACCGGAGGAGGGGAGCAGTTCTTC.